A selection of T cell receptor beta chains follows, all from one sample in a study of T cells in Graves' hyperthyroidism and ophthalmopathy. TCRdb analysed the multiplex PCR reads with MiXCR anew, one entry per CDR3 protein. The sample lists some 550,000 distinct CDR3 sequences, less than 25% seen once, with roughly 29% in the top ten. Sequences were obtained from blood. The receptors stem from a man aged 18 to 30 with Graves' hyperthyroidism. CDR3s include the opening cysteine and the closing phenylalanine or tryptophan. A D gene is named only where the DNA matches it firmly. Clone size is given for some rows only: seen once, a few or many times, or a class if the clone is expanded.

CDR3nt | CDR3aa | j_gene | v_gene | abundance | d_gene
TGTGCCAGCAGTGAGGAAAGGTGGTATACTGAAGCTTTCTTT | CASSEERWYTEAFF | TRBJ1-1 | TRBV6-1 | many | -
TGCGCCAGCAGCTGGACAGGCCCGAGGACTGAAGCTTTCTTT | CASSWTGPRTEAFF | TRBJ1-1 | TRBV5-1 | many | TRBD1
TGTGCCAGCAGTTATCGTCTAGCGGGAGGGCCTTCCTACGAGCAGTACTTC | CASSYRLAGGPSYEQYF | TRBJ2-7 | TRBV6-2/TRBV6-3 | - | TRBD2
TGTGCCAGCAGCCCAGGCCGACTTATAGGGGAGCAGTACTTC | CASSPGRLIGEQYF | TRBJ2-7 | TRBV12-3/TRBV12-4 | many | -
TGTGCAAAGACTATTGGGGGGGAGACTGAAGCTTTCTTT | CAKTIGGETEAFF | TRBJ1-1 | TRBV30 | many | -
TGTGCCAGCAGCTTAGACAGGGGCCGAGCCTACGAGCAGTACTTC | CASSLDRGRAYEQYF | TRBJ2-7 | TRBV11-2 | many | -
TGCAGCGTTGACCCGGACACTGAAGCTTTCTTT | CSVDPDTEAFF | TRBJ1-1 | TRBV29-1 | many | -
TGTGCCAGCAGAGGGACAGGCCCCTGGTCCAATTATGGCTACACCTTC | CASRGTGPWSNYGYTF | TRBJ1-2 | TRBV13 | few | TRBD1
TGTGCCAGCAGTGCTACAGGGAGGGGGGACACTGAAGCTTTCTTT | CASSATGRGDTEAFF | TRBJ1-1 | TRBV28 | many | -
TGTGCCAGCAGTTCCGATATAGTCCGGGGGCGCGAAAAACTGTTTTTT | CASSSDIVRGREKLFF | TRBJ1-4 | TRBV6-5 | - | -
TGTGCCAGCAGTTACTCTGTGGGGGGGGGTCAGCCCCAGCATTTT | CASSYSVGGGQPQHF | TRBJ1-5 | TRBV6-5 | many | -
TGCGCCAGCAGCCAAAGAAGCCGCGCCCTAGCTATCCGCGAGCAGTACTTC | CASSQRSRALAIREQYF | TRBJ2-7 | TRBV4-1 | - | -
TGTGCCTGGAGTGTAGGACTAGCGGAGACCCAGTACTTC | CAWSVGLAETQYF | TRBJ2-5 | TRBV30 | many | TRBD2
TGCAGTGCTAGTCAGGGGATAAGCAATCAGCCCCAGCATTTT | CSASQGISNQPQHF | TRBJ1-5 | TRBV20-1 | - | -
TGTGCCAGCGGGGGCAGGATGGGCTATGGCTACACCTTC | CASGGRMGYGYTF | TRBJ1-2 | TRBV12-3/TRBV12-4 | many | -
TGTGCCAGCAGGGTAACAGGGGGAAGCTCCTACGAGCAGTACTTC | CASRVTGGSSYEQYF | TRBJ2-7 | TRBV6-1 | - | TRBD1
TGTGCCACCAGCAGAGATCTGTACACTGAAGCTTTCTTT | CATSRDLYTEAFF | TRBJ1-1 | TRBV15 | - | -
TGTGCCAGCACACTAGCGGCCACAGATACGCAGTATTTT | CASTLAATDTQYF | TRBJ2-3 | TRBV6-1 | - | TRBD2
TGTGCCTGGAGTCCTCCGGGACAGGGCTCCCAGCCCCAGCATTTT | CAWSPPGQGSQPQHF | TRBJ1-5 | TRBV30 | many | TRBD1
TGTGCCAGCAGTTCCCCCGGGACAGGGGGAGAGGGGAACTATGGCTACACCTTC | CASSSPGTGGEGNYGYTF | TRBJ1-2 | TRBV28 | many | TRBD1
TGTGCCAGCAGCTGGGGGGATAGGCCCCCAGGCTACACCTTC | CASSWGDRPPGYTF | TRBJ1-2 | TRBV5-6 | few | -
TGTGCCAGCAGCTTCTACCTAGCGGGAGGAATCCAAGAGACCCAGTACTTC | CASSFYLAGGIQETQYF | TRBJ2-5 | TRBV7-8 | few | TRBD2
TGTGCCAGCAATCAACCAGACCGGAAGACCCAGTACTTC | CASNQPDRKTQYF | TRBJ2-5 | TRBV6-5 | many | -
TGTGCCAGTAACGAAAGGATCGGACAGCCCCAGCATTTT | CASNERIGQPQHF | TRBJ1-5 | TRBV19 | many | -
TGTGCTAGCCGTTCCCAATGGGACAATTCCTACGAGCAGTACTTC | CASRSQWDNSYEQYF | TRBJ2-7 | TRBV12-5 | many | -
TGTGCCAGCAGCTCGGCGGGGGGGGGCAAGGGCTATGGCTACACCTTC | CASSSAGGGKGYGYTF | TRBJ1-2 | TRBV9 | many | -
TGTGCCAGCAGTTTATTTTCGGGGTTCGGGCAGCCCCAGCATTTT | CASSLFSGFGQPQHF | TRBJ1-5 | TRBV27 | many | -
TGTGCCAGCAGCCCCCGGGACAGGGGGGAAGAGACCCAGTACTTC | CASSPRDRGEETQYF | TRBJ2-5 | TRBV13 | many | TRBD1
TGCAGCTCCCGAGGAAGTACAGGTGGTGACACTGAAGCTTTCTTT | CSSRGSTGGDTEAFF | TRBJ1-1 | TRBV29-1 | many | -
TGTGCCAGCAGTTACCAACCCCCTGAAGCTTTCTTT | CASSYQPPEAFF | TRBJ1-1 | TRBV6-5 | many | -
TGTGCCAGCAGCCCCGCAGATGAAGCGACGGGACAGGGGATCAACTATGGCTACACCTTC | CASSPADEATGQGINYGYTF | TRBJ1-2 | TRBV13 | many | TRBD1
TGTGCCAGCAGCTTAGTCGTAGCGGGGGTAGCCAAAAACATTCAGTACTTC | CASSLVVAGVAKNIQYF | TRBJ2-4 | TRBV11-2 | many | TRBD2
TGTGCCAGCAGTTGGCCAGCTACCGGGAGAAACATTCAGTACTTC | CASSWPATGRNIQYF | TRBJ2-4 | TRBV28 | many | -
TGTGCCAGCAGTTCACAGGGTTGGACTGAAGCTTTCTTT | CASSSQGWTEAFF | TRBJ1-1 | TRBV12-3/TRBV12-4 | - | -
TGTGCCAGCAGTTACCTGGGGGCAGAGGACTATGGCTACACCTTC | CASSYLGAEDYGYTF | TRBJ1-2 | TRBV6-5 | many | -
TGTGCCAGCAGCCCCTGGTGGACGAAATCTTACGAGCAGTACTTC | CASSPWWTKSYEQYF | TRBJ2-7 | TRBV28 | many | -
TGTGCCAGCAGCTCATCCGGGACAGGGAGCGGGGAGCTGTTTTTT | CASSSSGTGSGELFF | TRBJ2-2 | TRBV7-9 | few | TRBD1
TGTGCCAGCAGGAACAGGGCGAACACTGAAGCTTTCTTT | CASRNRANTEAFF | TRBJ1-1 | TRBV14 | many | -
TGTGCCAGTGCTTGGACAGGGGCGCGGAACACTGAAGCTTTCTTT | CASAWTGARNTEAFF | TRBJ1-1 | TRBV19 | many | TRBD1
TGTGCCAGCAGTTACTCGAATTACGGGGAGCTGTTTTTT | CASSYSNYGELFF | TRBJ2-2 | TRBV6-4 | - | -
TGTGCCAGCAGCTTAGAATCGGGTTGGTCGAAAGGGAATCAGCCCCAGCATTTT | CASSLESGWSKGNQPQHF | TRBJ1-5 | TRBV7-6 | many | -
TGTGCCAGCAGGGGACAGGCTAGCAATCAGCCCCAGCATTTT | CASRGQASNQPQHF | TRBJ1-5 | TRBV12-3/TRBV12-4 | few | TRBD1
TGCGCCAGCAGCTTCGCGACTAGCCTCACCGGGGAGCTGTTTTTT | CASSFATSLTGELFF | TRBJ2-2 | TRBV5-1 | many | TRBD2
TGTGCCAGCCGGCAGACAGGGCAAGAGACCCAGTACTTC | CASRQTGQETQYF | TRBJ2-5 | TRBV28 | many | TRBD1
TGTGCCAGCGCCGAGGGATCTCGGACTGAAGCTTTCTTT | CASAEGSRTEAFF | TRBJ1-1 | TRBV2 | many | -
TGCGCCAGCAGCCAAGAAGACTCACGGGCAGCTTACCGTGGCTACACCTTC | CASSQEDSRAAYRGYTF | TRBJ1-2 | TRBV4-1 | few | -
TGTGCCAGTAGTTGGTCGGGGGGCCTAAATCAGCCCCAGCATTTT | CASSWSGGLNQPQHF | TRBJ1-5 | TRBV19 | few | -
TGTGCCAGCAGTTCTTACAGGGCTAACTATGGCTACACCTTC | CASSSYRANYGYTF | TRBJ1-2 | TRBV27 | few | -
TGTGCCAGCAGTTTAGTACGCCCCAACGGGGGCTACACCTTC | CASSLVRPNGGYTF | TRBJ1-2 | TRBV28 | many | -
TGTGCCAGCAGCCAATCAGGGGAAGCTTTCTTT | CASSQSGEAFF | TRBJ1-1 | TRBV3-1 | many | -
TGCAGCGTTGAAGGGCAGGGACAAGAGACCCAGTACTTC | CSVEGQGQETQYF | TRBJ2-5 | TRBV29-1 | - | -
TGTGCCAGCAGCCAAGATCCTGACCAAAGCGAGCAGTACTTC | CASSQDPDQSEQYF | TRBJ2-7 | TRBV3-1 | few | -
TGCAGCGTTGCGTTTGGGGGGAACACTGAAGCTTTCTTT | CSVAFGGNTEAFF | TRBJ1-1 | TRBV29-1 | many | -
TGTGCCAGCAACAGGTTGAGTGAAGCTTTCTTT | CASNRLSEAFF | TRBJ1-1 | TRBV2 | many | -